The 14 T cell receptor beta chains below were found in one sample sequenced in a study of identical twins. TCRdb analysed the 5' RACE reads with MiXCR anew, one entry per CDR3 protein. Among approximately 620,000 distinct CDR3 sequences listed, around 8.6% were seen once. The same data also went into a second study, on yellow fever vaccine responses in identical twins.

The sequenced material came from PBMCs. All receptors come from a woman between 18 and 29 years old in good health.

This clonotype was seen more than once but under ten times. The chain uses TRBV20-1 and TRBJ2-3; 9 positions agree with TRBD1. V dropped 6 bases and J dropped 3; count of bases not matched to a gene: 4. This CDR3 spans 13 amino acids. CDR1 and CDR2 (germline): DFQATT, SNEGSKA (reference sequence). CDR3: CSARDRETDTQYF. CDR3 bases: TGCAGTGCACGGGACAGGGAAACAGATACGCAGTATTTT.

V usage is TRBV3-1 and J usage is TRBJ2-7; tentative D call: TRBD2 (7 bases). Trimming stripped 5 bases from V and 5 bases from J, with 19 bases between. This CDR3 region has 15 residues. The germline gives CDR1 LGHDT, CDR2 YNNKEL (reference sequence). CDR3 loop: CASSKRDTWTHEQYF. In nucleotides, the CDR3 is TGTGCCAGCAGCAAGCGGGACACGTGGACACACGAGCAGTACTTC.

This clonotype was seen only a few times. The chain carries TRBV15 and TRBJ2-7; D possibly corresponds to TRBD1 (5 bases). The V gene's germline CDR1 is LNHNV and CDR2 YYDKDF (reference sequence). V lost 0 bases and J lost 5, with 14 bases in between. The CDR3 has 15 amino acids. CDR3 bases: TGTGCCACCAGCAGAGAGCCAGGGTCGAGGAACGAGCAGTACTTC. Translation gives CATSREPGSRNEQYF.

This clonotype was recorded a few times. Compared with germline, one end of the junction differs, possibly owing to a read error. V and J are TRBV3-1 and TRBJ2-1; no definite D call. The germline CDR1 and CDR2 sequences are LGHDT and YNNKEL (reference sequence). The CDR3 is 15 amino acids. The CDR3 reads CACSQEESSYNEQFF. DNA for the CDR3: TGTGCCTGCAGCCAAGAAGAGAGCTCCTACAATGAGCAGTTCTTC.

This clonotype was found many times. The rearrangement links TRBV20-1 to TRBJ2-7, with a weak D call TRBD1 (6 bases). This CDR3 comprises 12 residues. CDR1 DFQATT and CDR2 SNEGSKA come from the germline V gene (reference sequence). V lost 5 bases, J lost 2 bases, and 10 bases lay in between. In DNA form, the CDR3 reads TGCAGTGCTTGGACAGACCCCTACGAGCAGTACTTC. Amino acids: CSAWTDPYEQYF.

In its sample, this clonotype was seen many times. The gene calls are TRBV18 and TRBJ2-7; perhaps D is TRBD1 or TRBD2 (5 bases each). Deletions cut 5 bases from V and 1 base from J, with 15 bases between. CDR3 length equals 15 residues. Per germline, CDR1 KGHSH and CDR2 LQKENI. Here the CDR3 DNA reads TGTGCCAGCTCAGCTACACCGGGACGGTCCTACGAGCAGTACTTC. This codes for CASSATPGRSYEQYF.

The chain uses TRBV11-1 and TRBJ2-5, with 10 bases identical to TRBD1. The CDR3 extends over 16 amino acids. Germline values: CDR1 SGHAT, CDR2 FQDESV (reference sequence). V shed 4 bases, J shed 2 bases, and the junction held 7 bases outside the gene matches. As DNA, the CDR3 is TGTGCCAGCAGCTCAAGGGACAGGGGATTGCAAGAGACCCAGTACTTC. Translating it yields CASSSRDRGLQETQYF.

The gene calls are TRBV18 and TRBJ2-7, with 9 bases lining up with TRBD2. The V gene's germline CDR1 is KGHSH and CDR2 LQKENI. This CDR3 comprises 16 residues. The V and J ends lost 4 bases and 2 bases, in that order; junction bases with no gene match: 9. CDR3 in amino acids: CASSRGAASGTYEQYF. The CDR3 DNA reads TGTGCCAGCTCACGCGGGGCGGCTAGCGGGACCTACGAGCAGTACTTC.

This clonotype appeared many times. This sequence joins TRBV7-9 and TRBJ2-7; 8 bases map to TRBD1. The J segment lost 2 bases and the V segment lost 4 bases, leaving 4 bases of the junction unmatched. CDR3 size: 14 residues. Germline V gene data show CDR1 as SEHNR and CDR2 as FQNEAQ (reference sequence). The CDR3 is CASSYGQGTYEQYF. CDR3 coding DNA: TGTGCCAGCAGCTACGGACAGGGTACCTACGAGCAGTACTTC.

This clonotype has more than one count but fewer than ten. The chain recombines TRBV20-1 with TRBJ1-1, with D perhaps matching TRBD1 (6 bases). CDR1 and CDR2 from the germline V gene are DFQATT and SNEGSKA (reference sequence). V was shortened by 0 bases and J by 0 bases, with 14 bases between the two germline ends. The CDR3 totals 16 residues. Here the CDR3 DNA reads TGCAGTGCTAGAGATTGGGGGGCCGAGGTGAACACTGAAGCTTTCTTT. Protein product: CSARDWGAEVNTEAFF.

V usage is TRBV6-1 and J usage is TRBJ2-7; TRBD2 might be the D (6 bases). The CDR3 is 16 amino acids. CDR1 and CDR2 (germline): MNHNS, SASEGT. V lost 4 bases and J lost 0, with 16 bases in between. The CDR3 sequence: CASSAPGSRGSYEQYF. In DNA form, the CDR3 reads TGTGCCAGCAGTGCCCCGGGCTCGCGGGGCTCCTACGAGCAGTACTTC.

The V and J genes are TRBV12-3 or TRBV12-4 and TRBJ2-1; TRBD2 aligns across 9 bases. The CDR3 is 17 residues long. The J segment lost 5 bases and the V segment lost 1 base, leaving 9 bases of the junction unmatched. The CDR3 DNA is TGTGCCAGCAGTTTAGGACAAGGGCTAGCGGGAAACAATGAGCAGTTCTTC. This sequence encodes CASSLGQGLAGNNEQFF.

The chain couples TRBV14 to TRBJ2-3; TRBD2 matches 7 bases. This CDR3 spans 15 amino acids. Per the germline V gene, CDR1 is SGHDN and CDR2 is FVKESK. Trimming took 8 bases from V and 1 from J; bases not matched to a gene: 9. As DNA, the CDR3 is TGTGCCAGCGGACCCGGGACTACCCGCACAGATACGCAGTATTTT. Its protein product is CASGPGTTRTDTQYF.

This clonotype was found many times. The chain is built from TRBV20-1 and TRBJ2-1, with 9 bases matching TRBD1. The CDR3 is made up of 12 amino acids. Trimming removed 3 bases from V and 7 bases from J; junction bases left unmatched: 1. Germline CDR1 and CDR2: DFQATT and SNEGSKA (reference sequence). The CDR3, as DNA: TGCAGTGCTAGGACAGGGGGGAATGAGCAGTTCTTC. Translation gives CSARTGGNEQFF.